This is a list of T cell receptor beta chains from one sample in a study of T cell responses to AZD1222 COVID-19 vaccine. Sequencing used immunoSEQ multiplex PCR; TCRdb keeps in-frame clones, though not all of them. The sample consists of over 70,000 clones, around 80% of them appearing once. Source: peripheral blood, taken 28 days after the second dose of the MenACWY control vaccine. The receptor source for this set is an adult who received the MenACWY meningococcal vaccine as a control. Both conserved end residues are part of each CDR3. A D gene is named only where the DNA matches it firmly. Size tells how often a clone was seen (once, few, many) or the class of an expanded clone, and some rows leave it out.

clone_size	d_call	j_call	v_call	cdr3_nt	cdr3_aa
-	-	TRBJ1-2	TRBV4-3	TGCGCCAGCAGCCAAGAGGCCACGGCAACCTATGGCTACACCTTC	CASSQEATATYGYTF
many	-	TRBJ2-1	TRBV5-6	TGTGCCAGCAGCTTGGCCGGAGCCCGCCTGTACAATGAGCAGTTCTTC	CASSLAGARLYNEQFF
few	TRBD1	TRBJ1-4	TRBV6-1	TGTGCCAGCAGTGAAAACGTCAGGGGGGATGAAAAACTGTTTTTT	CASSENVRGDEKLFF
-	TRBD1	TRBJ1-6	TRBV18	TGTGCCAGCTCACCGCGACAGGGGGCATTTTCACCCCTCCACTTT	CASSPRQGAFSPLHF
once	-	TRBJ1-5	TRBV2	TGTGCCAGCACCGTGGGGAGCAATCAGCCCCAGCATTTT	CASTVGSNQPQHF
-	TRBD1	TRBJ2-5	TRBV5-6	TGTGCCAGCAGTTACGACAGGGTCGGAGAGACCCAGTACTTC	CASSYDRVGETQYF
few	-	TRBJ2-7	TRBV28	TGTGCCAGCAGTTTGGAGAATAGTCGGCTGTACTTC	CASSLENSRLYF
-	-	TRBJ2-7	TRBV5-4	TGTGCCAGCAGCTCGGGACGGATCCTTCCCTACGAGCAGTACTTC	CASSSGRILPYEQYF
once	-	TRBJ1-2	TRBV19	TGTGCCAGCTCATTGGAGGGGGGCTATGGCTACACCTTC	CASSLEGGYGYTF
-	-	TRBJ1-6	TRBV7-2	TGTGCCAGCAGCTTACTGGGGGTACCCCTCCACTTT	CASSLLGVPLHF
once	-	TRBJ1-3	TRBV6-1	TGTGCCAGCAGTGAATGGAACACCATATATTTT	CASSEWNTIYF
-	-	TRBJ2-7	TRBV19	TGTGCCAGTAGTGCGCGGACCGCTCCCTACGAGCAGTACTTC	CASSARTAPYEQYF
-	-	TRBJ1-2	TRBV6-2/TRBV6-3	TGTGCCAGCAGTACCACAGGGCTCTATGGCTACACCTTC	CASSTTGLYGYTF
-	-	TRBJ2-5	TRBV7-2	TGTGCCAGCAGCTTAGGGGGACGCGAGACCCAGTACTTC	CASSLGGRETQYF
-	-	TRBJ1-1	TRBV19	TGTGCCAGTAACCCTGGCTATAGAACTGAAGCTTTCTTT	CASNPGYRTEAFF
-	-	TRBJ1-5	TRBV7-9	TGTGCCAGCAGCCCTCGGACGTCGGCGAGCAATCAGCCCCAGCATTTT	CASSPRTSASNQPQHF
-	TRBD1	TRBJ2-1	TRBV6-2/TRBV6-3	TGTGCCAGCAGTTACTCCGGGACAGGGATATACAATGAGCAGTTCTTC	CASSYSGTGIYNEQFF
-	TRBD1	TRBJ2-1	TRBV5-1	TGCGCCAGCAGCCGGACAGGGTGGGACAATGAGCAGTTCTTC	CASSRTGWDNEQFF
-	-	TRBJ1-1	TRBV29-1	TGCAGCGTTGCAGCAGGGGAAGCTTTCTTT	CSVAAGEAFF
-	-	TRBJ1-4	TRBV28	TGTGCCAGCAGTTTACGGGCAATTCAGGAGGAAAAACTGTTTTTT	CASSLRAIQEEKLFF
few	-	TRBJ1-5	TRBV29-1	TGCAGCGATGACCTGGTACAGGCCAATCAGCCCCAGCATTTT	CSDDLVQANQPQHF
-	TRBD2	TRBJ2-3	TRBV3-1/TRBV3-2	TGTGCCAGCAGCCAGAGGGGAGGGAACACAGATACGCAGTATTTT	CASSQRGGNTDTQYF
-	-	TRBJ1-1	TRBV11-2	TGTGCCAGCAGCCGTCGGTGGGACACTGAAGCTTTCTTT	CASSRRWDTEAFF
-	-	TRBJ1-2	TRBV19	TGTGCCAGCGCCCCCGGGGTCGGCTATGGCTACACCTTC	CASAPGVGYGYTF